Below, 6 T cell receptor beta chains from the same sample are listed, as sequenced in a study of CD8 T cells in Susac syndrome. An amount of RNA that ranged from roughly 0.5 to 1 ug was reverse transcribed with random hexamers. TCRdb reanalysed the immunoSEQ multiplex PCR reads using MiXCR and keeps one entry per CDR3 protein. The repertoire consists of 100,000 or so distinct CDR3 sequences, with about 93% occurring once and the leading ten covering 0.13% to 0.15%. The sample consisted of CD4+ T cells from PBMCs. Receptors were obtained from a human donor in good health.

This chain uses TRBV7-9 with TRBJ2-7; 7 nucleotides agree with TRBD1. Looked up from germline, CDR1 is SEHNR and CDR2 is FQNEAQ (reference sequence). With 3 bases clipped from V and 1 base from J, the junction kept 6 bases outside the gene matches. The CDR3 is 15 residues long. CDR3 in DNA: TGTGCCAGCAGCTTTCCGGGACAGCCTTCCTACGAGCAGTACTTC. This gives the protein CASSFPGQPSYEQYF.

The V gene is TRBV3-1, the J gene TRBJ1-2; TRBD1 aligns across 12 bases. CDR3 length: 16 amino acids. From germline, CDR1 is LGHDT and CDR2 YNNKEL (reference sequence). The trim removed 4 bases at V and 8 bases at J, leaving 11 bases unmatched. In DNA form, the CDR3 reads TGTGCCAGCAGCCTCGCAGCGGGACAGGGGGCGAAGGGCTACACCTTC. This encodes CASSLAAGQGAKGYTF.

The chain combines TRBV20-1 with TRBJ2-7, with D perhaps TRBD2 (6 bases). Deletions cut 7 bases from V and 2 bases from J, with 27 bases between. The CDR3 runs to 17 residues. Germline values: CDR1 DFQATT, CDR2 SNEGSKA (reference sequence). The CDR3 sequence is CSGSGRGGRGSAYEQYF. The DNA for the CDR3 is TGCAGTGGGTCAGGGCGGGGCGGTCGGGGCAGCGCCTACGAGCAGTACTTC.

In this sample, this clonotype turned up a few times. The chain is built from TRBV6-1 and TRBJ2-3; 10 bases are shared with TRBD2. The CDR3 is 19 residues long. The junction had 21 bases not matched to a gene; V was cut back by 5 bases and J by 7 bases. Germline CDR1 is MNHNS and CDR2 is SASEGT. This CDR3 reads CASSLSIYKRGGPGYTQYF. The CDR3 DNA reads TGTGCCAGCAGTCTCTCAATTTACAAGCGGGGGGGCCCAGGTTATACGCAGTATTTT.

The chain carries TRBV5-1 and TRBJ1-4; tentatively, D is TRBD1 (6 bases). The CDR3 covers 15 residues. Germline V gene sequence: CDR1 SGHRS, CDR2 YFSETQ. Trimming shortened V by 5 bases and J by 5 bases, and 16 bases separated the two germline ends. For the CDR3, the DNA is TGCGCCAGCAGTGAAGGCACCAGGGGAAATGAAAAACTGTTTTTT. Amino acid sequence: CASSEGTRGNEKLFF.

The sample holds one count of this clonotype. The CDR3 region is CASGLAGIQTQYF. The CDR3 DNA reads TGTGCCAGCGGACTAGCGGGAATCCAGACCCAGTACTTC. The chain uses TRBV30 and TRBJ2-5; 12 bases line up with TRBD2. The CDR3 is 13 residues long. Germline V gene sequence: CDR1 GTSNPN, CDR2 SVGIG (reference sequence). The ends lost 8 bases at V and 6 bases at J; junction bases unmatched: 7.